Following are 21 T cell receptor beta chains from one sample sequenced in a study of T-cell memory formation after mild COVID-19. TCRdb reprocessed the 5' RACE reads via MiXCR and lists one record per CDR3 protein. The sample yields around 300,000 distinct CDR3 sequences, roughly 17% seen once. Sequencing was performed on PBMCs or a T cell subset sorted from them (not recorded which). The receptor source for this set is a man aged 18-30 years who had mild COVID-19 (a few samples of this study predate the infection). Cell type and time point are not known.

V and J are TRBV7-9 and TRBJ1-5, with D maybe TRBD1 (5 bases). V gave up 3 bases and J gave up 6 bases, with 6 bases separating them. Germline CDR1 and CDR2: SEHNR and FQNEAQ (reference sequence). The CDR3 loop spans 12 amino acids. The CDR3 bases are TGTGCCAGCAGCTTCGGGGGTCAGCCCCAGCATTTT. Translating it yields CASSFGGQPQHF.

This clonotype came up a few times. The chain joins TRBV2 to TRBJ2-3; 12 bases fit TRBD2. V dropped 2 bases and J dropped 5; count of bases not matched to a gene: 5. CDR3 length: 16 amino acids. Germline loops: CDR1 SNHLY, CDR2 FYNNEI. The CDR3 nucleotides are TGTGCCAGCAGTGAATTGACTAGCGGGGGCTTAGATACGCAGTATTTT. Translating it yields CASSELTSGGLDTQYF.

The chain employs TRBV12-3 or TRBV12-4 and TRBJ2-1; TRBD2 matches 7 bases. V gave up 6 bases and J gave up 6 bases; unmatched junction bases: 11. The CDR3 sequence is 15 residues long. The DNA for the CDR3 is TGTGCCAGCAGCCACACTAGCGAAAACCCCAATGAGCAGTTCTTC. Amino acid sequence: CASSHTSENPNEQFF.

CDR3 nucleotides: TGTGCCAGCAGTGAAGCGCCATCATACGAGCAGTACTTC. Translation: CASSEAPSYEQYF. The genes are TRBV2 and TRBJ2-7; the D is unclear. This CDR3 region has 13 residues. Germline V lookup: CDR1 SNHLY, CDR2 FYNNEI. V shed 0 bases and J shed 4 bases, with 7 bases lying between them. Full variable domain (remainder filled in from reference TRBV2 and TRBJ2-7): EPEVTQTPSHQVTQMGQEVILRCVPISNHLYFYWYRQILGQKVEFLVSFYNNEISEKSEIFDDQFSVERPDGSNFTLKIRSTKLEDSAMYFCASSEAPSYEQYFGPGTRLTVT.

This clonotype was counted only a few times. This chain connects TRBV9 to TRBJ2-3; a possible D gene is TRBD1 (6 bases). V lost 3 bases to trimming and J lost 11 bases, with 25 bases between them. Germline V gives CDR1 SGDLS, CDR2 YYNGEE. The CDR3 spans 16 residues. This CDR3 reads CASSEVGKPGEMRQYF. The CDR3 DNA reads TGTGCCAGCAGCGAGGTTGGGAAGCCAGGGGAGATGAGGCAGTATTTT.

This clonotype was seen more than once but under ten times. In DNA form, the CDR3 reads TGTGCCAGCAGACCCGGACAGGGTGGGACCGGGGAGCTGTTTTTT. Translation: CASRPGQGGTGELFF. The J gene is TRBJ2-2, the V gene TRBV7-2; 8 bases match TRBD1. Germline V gene lookup returns CDR1 SGHTA and CDR2 FQGNSA. The V segment lost 6 bases and the J segment 5 bases; nucleotides outside the gene matches: 8. CDR3 length: 15 residues.

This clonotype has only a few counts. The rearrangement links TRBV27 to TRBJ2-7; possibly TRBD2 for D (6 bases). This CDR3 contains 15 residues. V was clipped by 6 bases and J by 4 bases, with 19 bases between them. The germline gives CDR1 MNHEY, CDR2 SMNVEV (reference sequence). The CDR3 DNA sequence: TGTGCCAGCAGCCAGGCGGGAACCCAGGGATACGAGCAGTACGTC. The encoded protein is CASSQAGTQGYEQYV.

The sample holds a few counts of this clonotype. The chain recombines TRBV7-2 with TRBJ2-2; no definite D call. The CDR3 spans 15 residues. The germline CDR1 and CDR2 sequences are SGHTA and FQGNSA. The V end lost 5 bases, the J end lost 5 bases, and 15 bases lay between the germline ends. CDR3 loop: CASSPTPLGTGELFF. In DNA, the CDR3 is TGTGCCAGCAGCCCTACTCCCTTGGGGACCGGGGAGCTGTTTTTT.

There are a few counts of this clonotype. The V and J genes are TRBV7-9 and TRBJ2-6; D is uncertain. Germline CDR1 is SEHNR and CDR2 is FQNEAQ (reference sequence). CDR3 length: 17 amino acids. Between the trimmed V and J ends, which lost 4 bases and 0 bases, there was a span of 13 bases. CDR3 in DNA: TGTGCCAGCAGCTCCGCGGATCGGGCCTCTGGGGCCAACGTCCTGACTTTC. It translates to CASSSADRASGANVLTF. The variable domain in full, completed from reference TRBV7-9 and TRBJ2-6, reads DTGVSQNPRHKITKRGQNVTFRCDPISEHNRLYWYRQTLGQGPEFLTYFQNEAQLEKSRLLSDRFSAERPKGSFSTLEIQRTEQGDSAMYLCASSSADRASGANVLTFGAGSRLTVL.

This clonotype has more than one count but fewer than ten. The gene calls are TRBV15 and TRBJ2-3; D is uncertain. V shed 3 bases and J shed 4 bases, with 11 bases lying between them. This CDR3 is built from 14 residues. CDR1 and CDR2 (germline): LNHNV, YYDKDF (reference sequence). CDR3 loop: CATSRGYFADTQYF. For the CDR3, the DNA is TGTGCCACCAGCAGGGGATATTTCGCAGATACGCAGTATTTT.

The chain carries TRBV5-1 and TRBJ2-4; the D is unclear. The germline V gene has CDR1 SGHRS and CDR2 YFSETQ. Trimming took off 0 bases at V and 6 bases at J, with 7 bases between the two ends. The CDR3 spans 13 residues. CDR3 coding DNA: TGCGCCAGCAGCTTGGGGCTTGGAAACATTCAGTACTTC. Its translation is CASSLGLGNIQYF.

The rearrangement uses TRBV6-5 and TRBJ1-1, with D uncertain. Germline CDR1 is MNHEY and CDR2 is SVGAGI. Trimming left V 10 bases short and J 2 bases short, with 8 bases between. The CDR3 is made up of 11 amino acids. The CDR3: CATQTNTEAFF. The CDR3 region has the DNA TGTGCCACCCAGACAAACACTGAAGCTTTCTTT.

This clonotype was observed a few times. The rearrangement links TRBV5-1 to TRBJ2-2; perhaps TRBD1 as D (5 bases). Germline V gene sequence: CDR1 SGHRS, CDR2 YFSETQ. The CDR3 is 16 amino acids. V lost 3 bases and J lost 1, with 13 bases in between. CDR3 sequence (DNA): TGCGCCAGCAGCTCGACAGACTCTATGAACACCGGGGAGCTGTTTTTT. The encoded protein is CASSSTDSMNTGELFF.

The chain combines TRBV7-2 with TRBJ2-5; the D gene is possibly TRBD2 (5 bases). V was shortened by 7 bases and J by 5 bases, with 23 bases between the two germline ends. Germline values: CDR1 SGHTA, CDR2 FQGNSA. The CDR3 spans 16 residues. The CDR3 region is CASTTPGSAQWETQYF. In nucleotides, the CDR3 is TGTGCCAGCACCACTCCGGGGTCAGCCCAGTGGGAGACCCAGTACTTC.

The CDR3 protein is CASSAGRNQPQHF. Written as DNA, the CDR3 is TGTGCCAGCAGCGCTGGCAGGAATCAGCCCCAGCATTTT. The V gene is TRBV11-2, the J gene TRBJ1-5; no clear D. This CDR3 spans 13 amino acids. Germline lookup yields CDR1 SGHAT and CDR2 FQNNGV. Trimming took off 5 bases at V and 4 bases at J, with 9 bases between the two ends.

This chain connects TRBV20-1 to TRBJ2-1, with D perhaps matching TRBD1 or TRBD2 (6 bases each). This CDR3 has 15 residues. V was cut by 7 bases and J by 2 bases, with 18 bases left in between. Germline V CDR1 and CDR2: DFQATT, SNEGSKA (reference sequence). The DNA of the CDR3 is TGCAGTGTTAGGATAGGGGGGCGCGCCTACAATGAGCAGTTCTTC. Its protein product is CSVRIGGRAYNEQFF.

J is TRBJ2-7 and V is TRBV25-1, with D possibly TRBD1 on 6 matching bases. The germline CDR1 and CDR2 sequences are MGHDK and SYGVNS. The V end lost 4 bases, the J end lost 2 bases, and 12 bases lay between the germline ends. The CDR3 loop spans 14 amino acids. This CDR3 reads CASSARTAAYEQYF. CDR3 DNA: TGTGCCAGCAGTGCGCGGACAGCCGCCTACGAGCAGTACTTC.

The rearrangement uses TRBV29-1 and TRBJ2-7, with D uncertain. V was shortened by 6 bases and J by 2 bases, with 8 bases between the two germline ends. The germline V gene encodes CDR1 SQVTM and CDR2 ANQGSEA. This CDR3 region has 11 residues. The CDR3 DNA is TGCAGCGTCAGGAAGACCTACGAGCAGTACTTC. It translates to CSVRKTYEQYF.

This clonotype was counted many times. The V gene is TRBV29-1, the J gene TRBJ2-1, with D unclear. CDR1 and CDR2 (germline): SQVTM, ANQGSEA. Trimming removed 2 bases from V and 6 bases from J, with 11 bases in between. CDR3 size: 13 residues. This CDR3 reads CSVERQLTNEQFF. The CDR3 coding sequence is TGCAGCGTTGAACGTCAGCTTACCAATGAGCAGTTCTTC.

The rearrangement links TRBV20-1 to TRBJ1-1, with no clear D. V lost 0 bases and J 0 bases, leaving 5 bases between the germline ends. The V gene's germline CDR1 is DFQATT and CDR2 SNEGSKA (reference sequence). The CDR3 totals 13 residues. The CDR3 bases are TGCAGTGCTAGAGAGAGCTTGAACACTGAAGCTTTCTTT. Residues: CSARESLNTEAFF.

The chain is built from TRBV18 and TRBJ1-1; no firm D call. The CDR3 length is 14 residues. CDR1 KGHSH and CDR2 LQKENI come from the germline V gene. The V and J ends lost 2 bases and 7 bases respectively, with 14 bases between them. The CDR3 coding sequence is TGTGCCAGCTCACCAGGAAGTGCGAGCTTTGAAGCTTTCTTT. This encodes CASSPGSASFEAFF.